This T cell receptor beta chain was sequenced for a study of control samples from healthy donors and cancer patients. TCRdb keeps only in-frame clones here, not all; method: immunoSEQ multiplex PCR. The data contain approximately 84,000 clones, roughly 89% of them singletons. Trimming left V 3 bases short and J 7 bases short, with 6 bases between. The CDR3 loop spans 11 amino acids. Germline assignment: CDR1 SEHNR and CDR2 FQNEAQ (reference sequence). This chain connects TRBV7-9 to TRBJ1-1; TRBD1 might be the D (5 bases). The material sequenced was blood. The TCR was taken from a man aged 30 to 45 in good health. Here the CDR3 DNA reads TGTGCCAGCAGCTTGGGGGGTGAAGCTTTCTTT. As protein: CASSLGGEAFF. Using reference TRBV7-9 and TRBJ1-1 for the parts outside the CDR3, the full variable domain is DTGVSQNPRHKITKRGQNVTFRCDPISEHNRLYWYRQTLGQGPEFLTYFQNEAQLEKSRLLSDRFSAERPKGSFSTLEIQRTEQGDSAMYLCASSLGGEAFFGQGTRLTVV.